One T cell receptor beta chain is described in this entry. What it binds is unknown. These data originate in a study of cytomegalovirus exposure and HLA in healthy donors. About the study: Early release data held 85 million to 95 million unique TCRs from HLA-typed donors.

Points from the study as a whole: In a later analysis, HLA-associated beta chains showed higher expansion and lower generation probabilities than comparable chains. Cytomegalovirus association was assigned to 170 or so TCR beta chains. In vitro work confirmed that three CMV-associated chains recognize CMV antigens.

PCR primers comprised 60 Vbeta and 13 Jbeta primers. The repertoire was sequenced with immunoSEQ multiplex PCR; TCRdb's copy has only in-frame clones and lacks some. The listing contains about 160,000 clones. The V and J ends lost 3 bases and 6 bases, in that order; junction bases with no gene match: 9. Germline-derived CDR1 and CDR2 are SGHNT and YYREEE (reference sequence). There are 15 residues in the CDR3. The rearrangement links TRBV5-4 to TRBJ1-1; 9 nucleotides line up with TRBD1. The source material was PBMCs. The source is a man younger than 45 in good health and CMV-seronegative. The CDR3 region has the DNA TGTGCCAGCAGCTCCTTGGACAGGGGTGGCGCTGAAGCTTTCTTT. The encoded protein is CASSSLDRGGAEAFF.